The clone carrying this T cell receptor beta chain was seen a handful of times. The data are from a study of blood T cell repertoires in COVID-19. Background on the study: From the United States, Italy and Spain came samples of acute and convalescent COVID-19.

Trimming took 1 base from V and 7 from J, leaving 5 bases between them. Germline V gives CDR1 LNHDA, CDR2 SQIVND (reference sequence). The length of the CDR3 is 11 residues. Original processing notes: Reference gene primer amplification yielded estimated nucleated cell counts. Libraries were prepared by immunoSEQ multiplex PCR; TCRdb keeps only in-frame clonotypes and omits some of them. D and trimming come from the DNA, and the V and J calls and clone size come from that table. The profile shows approximately 65,000 clones, 80% to 90% of them singletons. V is TRBV19 and J is TRBJ2-7, with D unclear. The clonotype originates from a woman between 45 and 65 years old with active COVID-19. Sequenced: peripheral blood. CDR3 nucleotide sequence: TGTGCCAGTAGTATAGGCCGGGAGCAGTACTTC. Residues: CASSIGREQYF.